The 20 T cell receptor beta chains in this list originate from one sample, sequenced in a study of PD-1 blockade in mismatch repair-deficient tumors. Libraries were prepared by immunoSEQ multiplex PCR; TCRdb keeps only in-frame clonotypes and omits some of them. The table has some 19,000 clones, roughly 82% seen once. The sequences come from PBMCs, collected 52 weeks after starting pembrolizumab. The origin of the receptors is an adult with mismatch repair-deficient cancer.

V gene TRBV10-3 combines with J gene TRBJ1-1; no clear D gene. CDR1 and CDR2 (germline): ENHRY, SYGVKD. V was cut by 3 bases and J by 0 bases, with 8 bases left in between. This CDR3 region has 14 residues. CDR3 sequence (DNA): TGTGCCATCAGTGAAGGGAGAATGAACACTGAAGCTTTCTTT. This codes for CAISEGRMNTEAFF.

The V and J genes are TRBV11-2 and TRBJ2-7; D remains ambiguous. Trimming left V 0 bases short and J 0 bases short, with 9 bases between. Germline loops: CDR1 SGHAT, CDR2 FQNNGV. This CDR3 has 15 residues. CDR3 region: CASSLERHSSYEQYF. In nucleotides, the CDR3 is TGTGCCAGCAGCTTAGAACGCCATAGCTCCTACGAGCAGTACTTC.

The chain joins TRBV5-1 to TRBJ1-4, with D maybe TRBD1 (6 bases). The CDR3 is 16 amino acids. Germline CDR1 reads SGHRS; CDR2 reads YFSETQ. V lost 0 bases to trimming and J lost 8 bases, with 17 bases between them. The CDR3 bases are TGCGCCAGCAGCTTGGGGGTCGGGGGGGCCGCAGAAAAACTGTTTTTT. Translation: CASSLGVGGAAEKLFF.

V is TRBV28 and J is TRBJ1-1, with a weak D call TRBD1 (6 bases). The V and J ends lost 2 bases and 3 bases respectively, with 10 bases between them. Germline values: CDR1 MDHEN, CDR2 SYDVKM. The CDR3 loop spans 14 amino acids. The CDR3 DNA reads TGTGCCAGCAGTTTACACAGGGTTGACACTGAAGCTTTCTTT. This codes for CASSLHRVDTEAFF.

The genes are TRBV6-5 and TRBJ1-1; D unresolved. V was clipped by 6 bases and J by 9 bases, with 17 bases between them. The CDR3 is made up of 13 amino acids. Per germline, CDR1 MNHEY and CDR2 SVGAGI. The CDR3 sequence: CASRKSSREKAFF. DNA for the CDR3: TGTGCCAGCAGGAAAAGTTCGAGGGAAAAAGCTTTCTTT.

The rearrangement uses TRBV7-8 and TRBJ1-3, with TRBD1 as a possible D gene (6 bases). Trimming pared 5 bases from V and 4 bases from J, leaving 15 bases between. CDR3 length: 15 amino acids. Germline CDR1 and CDR2: SGHVS and FQNEAQ. The chain's CDR3 is CASSQSTGLGNTIYF. DNA for the CDR3: TGTGCCAGCAGCCAAAGCACAGGGCTCGGAAACACCATATATTTT.

This sequence joins TRBV9 and TRBJ2-2; D possibly corresponds to TRBD1 (5 bases). The germline V and J ends were trimmed by 4 bases and 5 bases, with 15 bases remaining between them. The CDR3 has 15 residues. Per the germline V gene, CDR1 is SGDLS and CDR2 is YYNGEE. The CDR3 region is CASSPFRQGTGELFF. DNA for the CDR3: TGTGCCAGCAGCCCCTTTAGGCAGGGAACCGGGGAGCTGTTTTTT.

The genes are TRBV7-6 and TRBJ1-1, with TRBD1 matching over 8 bases. CDR3 size: 13 residues. Losses at the gene ends were 4 bases for V and 7 bases for J; bases not matched to a gene: 5. Germline V gene lookup returns CDR1 SGHVS and CDR2 FNYEAQ. The CDR3 is CASSSGQASEAFF. CDR3 DNA: TGTGCCAGCAGCTCGGGACAGGCTAGTGAAGCTTTCTTT.

This rearrangement joins TRBV6-1 to TRBJ2-7; 9 nucleotides line up with TRBD2. The V gene's germline CDR1 is MNHNS and CDR2 SASEGT. The V segment lost 7 bases and the J segment 5 bases; nucleotides outside the gene matches: 9. The CDR3 sequence is 14 residues long. Here the CDR3 DNA reads TGTGCCAGCATATATATAGCGGGGGACGACGAGCAGTACTTC. Translated, it gives CASIYIAGDDEQYF.

This chain connects TRBV28 to TRBJ2-2; 7 nucleotides match TRBD1. Germline trimming cut 6 bases from V and 2 bases from J; bases unmatched to any gene: 6. The CDR3 covers 15 residues. Germline-derived CDR1 and CDR2 are MDHEN and SYDVKM. CDR3 residues: CASRGDRANTGELFF. The CDR3 DNA is TGTGCCAGCAGGGGAGACAGGGCAAACACCGGGGAGCTGTTTTTT.

This clone has only a few counts. The chain couples TRBV5-4 to TRBJ2-7; tentative D call: TRBD2 (6 bases). V was trimmed by 4 bases and J by 0 bases, leaving 20 bases between them. The CDR3 consists of 17 residues. CDR1 is SGHNT, CDR2 YYREEE, per germline (reference sequence). This CDR3 reads CASSRGGPLSSSYEQYF. CDR3 DNA sequence: TGTGCCAGCAGCCGCGGAGGGCCGTTATCAAGCTCCTACGAGCAGTACTTC.

The chain combines TRBV5-6 with TRBJ2-2; TRBD1 agrees at 7 bases. V shed 4 bases, J shed 7 bases, and the junction held 13 bases outside the gene matches. From germline, CDR1 is SGHDT and CDR2 YYEEEE. There are 16 residues in the CDR3. Here the CDR3 DNA reads TGTGCCAGCAGCCACAGGGATAAGGGGGCGGTCGGGGAGCTGTTTTTT. As protein: CASSHRDKGAVGELFF.

The CDR3 protein is CASSHTSGRANEQFF. Here the CDR3 DNA reads TGTGCCAGCTCCCATACTAGCGGGAGGGCCAATGAGCAGTTCTTC. The chain employs TRBV18 and TRBJ2-1, with TRBD2 matching over 13 bases. CDR1 KGHSH and CDR2 LQKENI come from the germline V gene. V shed 6 bases, J shed 6 bases, and the junction held 5 bases outside the gene matches. The CDR3 contains 15 residues.

The V and J genes are TRBV9 and TRBJ2-2; TRBD1 might be the D (6 bases). The CDR3 has 16 residues. Looked up from germline, CDR1 is SGDLS and CDR2 is YYNGEE. Trimming took 0 bases from V and 4 from J, leaving 13 bases between them. The CDR3 nucleotides are TGTGCCAGCAGCGTAGTTGTACAGGGCGCCACCGGGGAGCTGTTTTTT. Translation: CASSVVVQGATGELFF. The entire variable domain, with the rest obtained from reference TRBV9 and TRBJ2-2, is as follows: DSGVTQTPKHLITATGQRVTLRCSPRSGDLSVYWYQQSLDQGLQFLIQYYNGEERAKGNILERFSAQQFPDLHSELNLSSLELGDSALYFCASSVVVQGATGELFFGEGSRLTVL.

The chain recombines TRBV9 with TRBJ1-1, with D hard to call. The CDR3 is made up of 12 amino acids. Germline CDR1 is SGDLS and CDR2 is YYNGEE. V was shortened by 3 bases and J by 3 bases, with 6 bases between the two germline ends. CDR3 region: CASSAGHTEAFF. DNA of the CDR3: TGTGCCAGCAGCGCTGGGCACACTGAAGCTTTCTTT. Together with reference TRBV9 and TRBJ1-1, the CDR3 gives the full variable domain: DSGVTQTPKHLITATGQRVTLRCSPRSGDLSVYWYQQSLDQGLQFLIQYYNGEERAKGNILERFSAQQFPDLHSELNLSSLELGDSALYFCASSAGHTEAFFGQGTRLTVV.

This chain links TRBV5-1 with TRBJ1-4, with 11 bases matching TRBD1. The germline CDR1 and CDR2 sequences are SGHRS and YFSETQ. With 4 bases clipped from V and 5 bases from J, the junction kept 4 bases outside the gene matches. The CDR3 spans 15 residues. CDR3 sequence reads: CASSGQGASNEKLFF. CDR3 nucleotide sequence: TGCGCCAGCAGCGGACAGGGGGCGTCCAATGAAAAACTGTTTTTT.

The chain couples TRBV27 to TRBJ1-6; TRBD1 agrees at 8 bases. Germline V gene lookup returns CDR1 MNHEY and CDR2 SMNVEV (reference sequence). The length of the CDR3 is 14 residues. J gave up 7 bases and V 3 bases, and 2 bases lay outside the gene matches. CDR3 residues: CASSFWTGNSPLHF. CDR3 DNA sequence: TGTGCCAGCAGTTTCTGGACAGGGAATTCACCCCTCCACTTT.

J is TRBJ2-3 and V is TRBV28; D is ambiguous. Germline lookup yields CDR1 MDHEN and CDR2 SYDVKM. The CDR3 contains 14 residues. Trimming left V 7 bases short and J 1 base short, with 12 bases between. This CDR3 reads CASNRFSRTDTQYF. DNA for the CDR3: TGTGCCAGCAACCGATTTAGTCGCACAGATACGCAGTATTTT.

The chain joins TRBV11-2 to TRBJ1-3; D call uncertain. The CDR3 runs to 12 residues. CDR1 SGHAT and CDR2 FQNNGV come from the germline V gene. V gave up 7 bases and J gave up 4 bases, with 8 bases separating them. Written as DNA, the CDR3 is TGTGCCAGCACCGGGGAGGGAAACACCATATATTTT. Its protein product is CASTGEGNTIYF. The entire variable domain, with the rest obtained from reference TRBV11-2 and TRBJ1-3, is as follows: EAGVAQSPRYKIIEKRQSVAFWCNPISGHATLYWYQQILGQGPKLLIQFQNNGVVDDSQLPKDRFSAERLKGVDSTLKIQPAKLEDSAVYLCASTGEGNTIYFGEGSWLTVV.

This chain joins TRBV7-2 and TRBJ2-7; 7 positions agree with TRBD2. From germline, CDR1 is SGHTA and CDR2 FQGNSA. This CDR3 spans 15 amino acids. V gave up 1 base and J gave up 0 bases; unmatched junction bases: 3. For the CDR3, the DNA is TGTGCCAGCAGCTTAGGGGGAGGGTTCTCCTACGAGCAGTACTTC. It codes for CASSLGGGFSYEQYF.